A single sample gave rise to the 9 T cell receptor beta chains below, sequenced in a study of T cells in Graves' hyperthyroidism and ophthalmopathy. RNA transcripts provided the source from which TCR beta CDR3 regions were amplified. The TCR CDR3 first-round RT-PCR relied on the HTBI primer set. TCRdb analysed the multiplex PCR reads with MiXCR anew, one entry per CDR3 protein. The sample carries approximately 410,000 distinct CDR3 sequences, around 15% recorded once. The sequencing input was blood. The source of these receptors is a man aged 18-30 years with Graves' ophthalmopathy.

This clonotype was counted at least ten times. The chain joins TRBV5-8 to TRBJ2-3; 10 nucleotides line up with TRBD2. The V segment lost 4 bases and the J segment 4 bases; nucleotides outside the gene matches: 18. The CDR3 covers 19 residues. Germline loops: CDR1 SGHTS, CDR2 YDEGEE. The CDR3 here is CASSRWDYGLAGEPDTQYF. The CDR3 DNA follows: TGTGCCAGCAGCAGATGGGACTACGGCCTAGCGGGAGAACCAGATACGCAGTATTTT.

The sample holds many counts of this clonotype. The rearrangement uses TRBV10-3 and TRBJ2-3; weak D call: TRBD2 (5 bases). CDR3 length: 17 amino acids. Germline V gives CDR1 ENHRY, CDR2 SYGVKD. Trimming cost V 1 base and J 0 bases, with 14 bases left between them. For the CDR3, the DNA is TGTGCCATCAGTGAGTGGGGAGCGTACTCTAGCACAGATACGCAGTATTTT. Translating it yields CAISEWGAYSSTDTQYF.

This clonotype was detected a few times. V gene TRBV4-1 combines with J gene TRBJ1-4; D is unresolved. Germline CDR1 MGHRA, CDR2 YSYEKL. This CDR3 region has 18 residues. Trimming pared 3 bases from V and 0 bases from J, leaving 17 bases between. CDR3 protein: CASSHPLGGTATNEKLFF. As DNA, the CDR3 is TGCGCCAGCAGCCACCCCTTGGGCGGAACCGCAACTAATGAAAAACTGTTTTTT.

In its sample, this clonotype was seen many times. V is TRBV28 and J is TRBJ2-4; D is ambiguous. Germline V gene sequence: CDR1 MDHEN, CDR2 SYDVKM. The length of the CDR3 is 15 residues. Trimming took 6 bases from V and 0 from J, leaving 12 bases between them. Here the CDR3 reads CASSRRSGAKNIQYF. Here the CDR3 DNA reads TGTGCCAGCAGCCGACGTTCGGGAGCCAAAAACATTCAGTACTTC. The full variable domain, its missing parts supplied by reference TRBV28 and TRBJ2-4, is DVKVTQSSRYLVKRTGEKVFLECVQDMDHENMFWYRQDPGLGLRLIYFSYDVKMKEKGDIPEGYSVSREKKERFSLILESASTNQTSMYLCASSRRSGAKNIQYFGAGTRLSVL.

This clonotype was detected a few times. The chain has TRBV7-2 and TRBJ2-7; D remains ambiguous. This CDR3 is 13 amino acids long. V gave up 7 bases and J gave up 0 bases, with 10 bases separating them. Germline CDR1 and CDR2: SGHTA and FQGNSA. The CDR3 coding sequence is TGTGCCAGCACCCCACCGAGCTCCTACGAGCAGTACTTC. Protein sequence: CASTPPSSYEQYF.

V usage is TRBV7-9 and J usage is TRBJ2-2; D gene ambiguous. Trimming shortened V by 5 bases and J by 1 base, and 8 bases separated the two germline ends. CDR1 is SEHNR and CDR2 is FQNEAQ in the germline V gene (reference sequence). The CDR3 sequence is 14 residues long. In nucleotides, the CDR3 is TGTGCCAGCAGCATGAGACAGAACACCGGGGAGCTGTTTTTT. Its translation: CASSMRQNTGELFF.

This clonotype was recorded at least ten times. The gene calls are TRBV12-3 or TRBV12-4 and TRBJ1-2; 8 nucleotides line up with TRBD1. The CDR3 loop spans 12 amino acids. V was clipped by 6 bases and J by 6 bases; unmatched bases: 3. CDR3 coding DNA: TGTGCCAGCAGGACAGGGGAGGATGGCTACACCTTC. It encodes CASRTGEDGYTF.

The chain has TRBV6-1 and TRBJ2-3; D is unresolved. CDR1 and CDR2 (germline): MNHNS, SASEGT. V gave up 7 bases and J gave up 2 bases, with 10 bases separating them. This CDR3 spans 13 amino acids. The chain's CDR3 is CASKLTNTDTQYF. The CDR3 DNA sequence: TGTGCCAGCAAATTGACAAACACAGATACGCAGTATTTT.

This clonotype turned up a few times. This rearrangement joins TRBV9 to TRBJ1-2; 11 nucleotides match TRBD1. The J segment lost 4 bases and the V segment lost 0 bases, leaving 2 bases of the junction unmatched. The CDR3 totals 15 residues. Germline V gene sequence: CDR1 SGDLS, CDR2 YYNGEE. CDR3 sequence reads: CASSVGTGGSYGYTF. The CDR3 nucleotides read TGTGCCAGCAGCGTAGGGACAGGGGGCAGCTATGGCTACACCTTC.